These T cell receptor beta chains were read from a single sample in a study of cytomegalovirus exposure and HLA in healthy donors. Generated by immunoSEQ multiplex PCR, the TCRdb table keeps only in-frame clones and is missing some. The sample holds roughly 80,000 clones, less than 75% seen once. Material for sequencing was PBMCs. The receptors originated from a man aged 30 to 39 in good health and CMV-seropositive. CDR3s include the opening cysteine and the closing phenylalanine or tryptophan. Each record gives: J gene, clone size, V gene, D gene, CDR3 DNA, CDR3 protein. A D gene is named only where the DNA matches it firmly. Expanded clones are given a class, and other clones once, few, many or no size at all.

TRBJ2-7	.	TRBV30	.	TGTGCCTGGAGTGTTTCATACTTGCAGCAGTACTTC	CAWSVSYLQQYF
TRBJ2-1	.	TRBV2	.	TGTGCCAGCAGTCCCATGACAGCTTACAATGAGCAGTTCTTC	CASSPMTAYNEQFF
TRBJ1-1	.	TRBV12-5	TRBD1	TGTGCTAGTGGTACTACCACCATTCTAAGACCCAGGGGGAGTAGCACTGAAGCTTTCTTT	CASGTTTILRPRGSSTEAFF
TRBJ1-2	.	TRBV21-1	.	TGTGCCAGCAGCACGTACAGGGGCGCGGGCTATGGCTACACCTTC	CASSTYRGAGYGYTF
TRBJ2-7	.	TRBV7-2	.	TGTGCCAGCAGCTTAGGGTGGAGTAGGGGATCCGCCTACGAGCAGTACTTC	CASSLGWSRGSAYEQYF
TRBJ2-7	.	TRBV7-2	TRBD2	TGTGCCAGCAGCTCCAAGGGACTAGCGGGAGCGCTCGAGCAGTACTTC	CASSSKGLAGALEQYF
TRBJ2-1	once	TRBV6-1	.	TGTGCCAGCAGTGAAATTTCCGGGAAGGCGGGTGAGCAGTTCTTC	CASSEISGKAGEQFF
TRBJ2-7	.	TRBV19	.	TGTGCCAGTAGTATAGCCGGGACAAGCTACTACGAGCAGTACTTC	CASSIAGTSYYEQYF
TRBJ2-2	.	TRBV5-4	.	TGTGCCAGCAGCGCCCTGGAGGGGCGCGGCGGGGAGCTGTTTTTT	CASSALEGRGGELFF
TRBJ2-3	.	TRBV6-4	TRBD2	TGTGCCAGCAGTGAGCGGGGGGGCACAGATACGCAGTATTTT	CASSERGGTDTQYF
TRBJ1-1	.	TRBV7-2	.	TGTGCCAGCAGCGTAAACCCCGGACTCGTGAACACTGAAGCTTTCTTT	CASSVNPGLVNTEAFF
TRBJ1-6	.	TRBV5-1	TRBD1	TGCGCCAGCAGCCTACAGGGGAGTAATTCACCCCTCCACTTT	CASSLQGSNSPLHF
TRBJ2-7	.	TRBV5-6	.	TGTGCCAGCAGCTTGGCCGGGGACAACTCCTACGAGCAGTACTTC	CASSLAGDNSYEQYF
TRBJ1-1	.	TRBV15	.	TGTGCCACCAGCCGCGGGGACCCTCGCCTGATGAACACTGAAGCTTTCTTT	CATSRGDPRLMNTEAFF
TRBJ1-6	.	TRBV2	TRBD1	TGTGCCAGCAGCCGAGAGGGACAGGGTAGTTCACCCCTCCACTTT	CASSREGQGSSPLHF
TRBJ2-7	.	TRBV5-1	TRBD1	TGCGCCAGCAGCTATTCCGGGACAGACTACGAGCAGTACTTC	CASSYSGTDYEQYF
TRBJ2-3	few	TRBV5-6	TRBD2	TGTGCCAGCAGCCAACGCGGACTAGCGGGGGGGCGCTCAACCGATACGCAGTATTTT	CASSQRGLAGGRSTDTQYF
TRBJ1-5	once	TRBV2	TRBD1	TGTGCCAGCAGTTTCCCCGGGACAGGGGGCGCGGGTCAGCCCCAGCATTTT	CASSFPGTGGAGQPQHF
TRBJ2-7	once	TRBV5-1	TRBD1	TGCGCCAGCAGGGGACAGGGACGGACCGGGGAGCAGTACTTC	CASRGQGRTGEQYF
TRBJ1-3	few	TRBV29-1	.	TGCAGCGTTTCTCCGGAAACAGTCTCTGGAAACACCATATATTTT	CSVSPETVSGNTIYF
TRBJ2-1	.	TRBV11-1	TRBD2	TGTGCCAGCAGCTCACAGCAGACTAGCGTGGGGCATGAGCAGTTCTTC	CASSSQQTSVGHEQFF
TRBJ2-1	once	TRBV5-4	TRBD2	TGTGCCAGCATTAACCCTAGCGGAGGGAATGAGCAGTTCTTC	CASINPSGGNEQFF
TRBJ2-2	.	TRBV18	TRBD1	TGTGCCAGCTCCTTCCGACAGGGGGCGAACACCGGGGAGCTGTTTTTT	CASSFRQGANTGELFF
TRBJ2-7	.	TRBV6-1	TRBD1	TGTGCCAGCAGGCCGGGACAGGGGGCGCGTCGGCAGTACTTC	CASRPGQGARRQYF
TRBJ2-7	.	TRBV5-1	.	TGCGCCAGCAGTACGGACACCTCTAAAGAGCAGTACTTC	CASSTDTSKEQYF
TRBJ1-1	few	TRBV5-6	TRBD1	TGTGCCAGCAGCGCCGGGACAGCCCCTGAAGCTTTCTTT	CASSAGTAPEAFF
TRBJ2-5	.	TRBV25-1	.	TGTGCCAGCAGTGAAGTCCAGTGGGAGACCCAGTACTTC	CASSEVQWETQYF
TRBJ2-3	.	TRBV12-5	.	TGTGCTAGTGGCCAATACCGAGGAATTGCCACAGATACGCAGTATTTT	CASGQYRGIATDTQYF
TRBJ1-5	few	TRBV23-1	.	TGCGCCAGCAGTGCTATGTCTCTCAGGGCGCCCGATCCCCAGCATTTT	CASSAMSLRAPDPQHF
TRBJ1-2	.	TRBV2	TRBD1	TGTGCCAGCAGTGAACCACGACAGGGACCCTATGGCTACACCTTC	CASSEPRQGPYGYTF
TRBJ2-3	.	TRBV7-9	.	TGTGCCAGCAGCGAAAGTGTCGGGAGTCGTGATACGCAGTATTTT	CASSESVGSRDTQYF
TRBJ2-1	.	TRBV28	TRBD2	TGTGCCAGCAGTTTATGGGGGTTAGCGGGAGTCTCCTACAATGAGCAGTTCTTC	CASSLWGLAGVSYNEQFF
TRBJ2-3	few	TRBV6-1	.	TGTGCCAGCAGTCAAGCGGGTAGCACCCCGCGAGCAGATACGCAGTATTTT	CASSQAGSTPRADTQYF
TRBJ2-7	few	TRBV11-2	.	TGTGCCAGCAGCTTCATTTCCTACGAGCAGTACTTC	CASSFISYEQYF
TRBJ2-1	.	TRBV13	TRBD2	TGTGCCAGCAGCTCCTTTGGACTAGCGGGAGCCAATGAGCAGTTCTTC	CASSSFGLAGANEQFF
TRBJ2-5	.	TRBV7-8	.	TGTGCCAGCAGCTTAGGGACAGTGAAAGAGACCCAGTACTTC	CASSLGTVKETQYF
TRBJ2-1	.	TRBV6-1	TRBD2	TGTGCCAGCAGTGTCCCACTTAGCGGGGATTACAATGAGCAGTTCTTC	CASSVPLSGDYNEQFF
TRBJ1-2	.	TRBV5-6	.	TGTGCCAGCAGCCCAACAAGTCCCTATGGCTACACCTTC	CASSPTSPYGYTF
TRBJ1-2	.	TRBV30	.	TGTGCCTGGAGCCAGGGGCGGGATGGCTACACCTTC	CAWSQGRDGYTF
TRBJ2-7	.	TRBV2	TRBD2	TGTGCCGCCCGGTCTAGCGGGGGCGTACCCTCCTACGAGCAGTACTTC	CAARSSGGVPSYEQYF
TRBJ2-5	.	TRBV5-1	.	TGCGCCAGCAGCCCGGAGGGGGGGGCCCGGGAGACCCAGTACTTC	CASSPEGGARETQYF
TRBJ1-2	.	TRBV6-1	.	TGTGCCAGCAGCTCCCACCCGACAGTCGGCTATGGCTACACCTTC	CASSSHPTVGYGYTF
TRBJ1-1	few	TRBV5-6	.	TGTGCCAGCAGCTTGGGGTTGGGGACAGAAGCTTTCTTT	CASSLGLGTEAFF
TRBJ2-2	.	TRBV2	.	TGTGCCAGCAGACCGCGGGGGCCACTCACCGGGGAGCTGTTTTTT	CASRPRGPLTGELFF
TRBJ2-3	few	TRBV28	.	TGTGCCAGCACCCTTGGCACAGATACGCAGTATTTT	CASTLGTDTQYF
TRBJ1-2	few	TRBV28	.	TGTGCCAGCAGGCCTTCTGGGGCAGACTATGGCTACACCTTC	CASRPSGADYGYTF